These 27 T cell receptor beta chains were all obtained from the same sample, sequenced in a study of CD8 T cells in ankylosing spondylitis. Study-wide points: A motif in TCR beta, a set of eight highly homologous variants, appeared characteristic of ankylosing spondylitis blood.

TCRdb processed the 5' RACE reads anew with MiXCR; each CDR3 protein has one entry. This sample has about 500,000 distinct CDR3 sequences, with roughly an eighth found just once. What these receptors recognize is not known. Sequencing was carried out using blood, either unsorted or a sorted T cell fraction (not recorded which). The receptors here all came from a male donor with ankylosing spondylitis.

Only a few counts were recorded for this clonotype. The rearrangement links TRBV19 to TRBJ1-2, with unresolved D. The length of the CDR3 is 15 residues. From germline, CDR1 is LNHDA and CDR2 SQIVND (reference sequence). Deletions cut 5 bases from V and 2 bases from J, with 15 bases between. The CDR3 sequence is CASSVGVDTNYGYTF. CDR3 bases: TGTGCCAGTAGTGTCGGAGTAGACACCAACTATGGCTACACCTTC.

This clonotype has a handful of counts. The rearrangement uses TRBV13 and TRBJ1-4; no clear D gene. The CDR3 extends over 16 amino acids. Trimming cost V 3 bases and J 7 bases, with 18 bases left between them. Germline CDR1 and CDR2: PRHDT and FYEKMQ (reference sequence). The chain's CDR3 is CASSLGAFRVGEKLFF. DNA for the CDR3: TGTGCCAGCAGCTTGGGTGCTTTCCGGGTTGGTGAAAAACTGTTTTTT. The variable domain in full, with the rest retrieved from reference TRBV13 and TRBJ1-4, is AAGVIQSPRHLIKEKRETATLKCYPIPRHDTVYWYQQGPGQDPQFLISFYEKMQSDKGSIPDRFSAQQFSDYHSELNMSSLELGDSALYFCASSLGAFRVGEKLFFGSGTQLSVL.

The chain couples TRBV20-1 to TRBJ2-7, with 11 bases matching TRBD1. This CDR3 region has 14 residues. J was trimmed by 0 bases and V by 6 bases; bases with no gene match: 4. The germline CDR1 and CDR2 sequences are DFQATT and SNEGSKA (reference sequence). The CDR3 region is CSAQDRGHSYEQYF. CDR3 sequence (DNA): TGCAGTGCCCAGGACAGGGGGCACTCCTACGAGCAGTACTTC.

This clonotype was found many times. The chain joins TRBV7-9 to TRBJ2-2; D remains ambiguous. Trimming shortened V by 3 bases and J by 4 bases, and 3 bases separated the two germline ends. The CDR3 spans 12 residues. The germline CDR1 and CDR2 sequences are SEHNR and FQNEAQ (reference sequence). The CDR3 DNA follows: TGTGCCAGCAGCTTTAGCACCGGGGAGCTGTTTTTT. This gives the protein CASSFSTGELFF.

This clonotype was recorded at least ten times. The CDR3 loop reads CATSDLARGTVGELFF. CDR3 in DNA: TGTGCCACCAGTGATTTAGCCAGGGGAACGGTCGGGGAGCTGTTTTTT. The chain is built from TRBV24-1 and TRBJ2-2; perhaps TRBD1 as D (6 bases). CDR1 is KGHDR and CDR2 is SFDVKD in the germline V gene. Between the trimmed V and J ends, which lost 1 base and 7 bases, there was a span of 15 bases. The CDR3 is 16 amino acids.

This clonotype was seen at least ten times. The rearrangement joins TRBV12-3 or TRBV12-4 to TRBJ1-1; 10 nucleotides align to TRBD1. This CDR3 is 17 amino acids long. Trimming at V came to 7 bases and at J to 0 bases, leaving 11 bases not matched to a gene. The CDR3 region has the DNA TGTGCCAGCACCTCCCGCCGGGACAGGGGAATGAACACTGAAGCTTTCTTT. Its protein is CASTSRRDRGMNTEAFF.

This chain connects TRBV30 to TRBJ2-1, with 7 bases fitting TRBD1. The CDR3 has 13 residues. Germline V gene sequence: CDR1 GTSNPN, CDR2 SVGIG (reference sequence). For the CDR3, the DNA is TGTGCACTAGACAGGGTCCCCTACAATGAGCAGTTCTTC. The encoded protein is CALDRVPYNEQFF. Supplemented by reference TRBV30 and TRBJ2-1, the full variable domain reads SQTIHQWPATLVQPVGSPLSLECTVEGTSNPNLYWYRQAAGRGLQLLFYSVGIGQISSEVPQNLSASRPQDRQFILSSKKLLLSDSGFYLCALDRVPYNEQFFGPGTRLTVL.

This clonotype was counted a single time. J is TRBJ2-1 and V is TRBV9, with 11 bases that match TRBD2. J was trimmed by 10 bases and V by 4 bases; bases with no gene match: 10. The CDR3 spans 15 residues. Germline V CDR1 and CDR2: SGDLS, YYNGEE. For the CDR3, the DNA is TGTGCCAGCAGCCATCTAGCGGGAGGCCTAGGGGAGCAGTTCTTC. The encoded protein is CASSHLAGGLGEQFF.

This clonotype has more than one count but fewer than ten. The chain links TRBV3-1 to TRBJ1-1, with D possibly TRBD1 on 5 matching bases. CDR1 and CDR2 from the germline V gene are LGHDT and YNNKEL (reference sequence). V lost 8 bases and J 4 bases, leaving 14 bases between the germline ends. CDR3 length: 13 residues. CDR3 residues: CASGKSQGTEAFF. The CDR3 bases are TGTGCCAGCGGGAAAAGTCAGGGCACTGAAGCTTTCTTT. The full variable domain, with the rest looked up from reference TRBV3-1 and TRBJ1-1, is DTAVSQTPKYLVTQMGNDKSIKCEQNLGHDTMYWYKQDSKKFLKIMFSYNNKELIINETVPNRFSPKSPDKAHLNLHINSLELGDSAVYFCASGKSQGTEAFFGQGTRLTVV.

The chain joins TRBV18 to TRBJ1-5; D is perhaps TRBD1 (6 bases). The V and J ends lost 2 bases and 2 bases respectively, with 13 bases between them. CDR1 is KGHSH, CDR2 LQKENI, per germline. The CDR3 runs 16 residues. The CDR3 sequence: CASSPSGGTGNQPQHF. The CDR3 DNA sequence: TGTGCCAGCTCACCATCGGGGGGCACGGGCAATCAGCCCCAGCATTTT.

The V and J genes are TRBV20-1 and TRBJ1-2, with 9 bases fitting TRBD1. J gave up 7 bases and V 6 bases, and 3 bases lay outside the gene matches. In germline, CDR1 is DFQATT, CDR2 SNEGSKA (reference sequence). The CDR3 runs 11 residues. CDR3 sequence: CSADRGSGYTF. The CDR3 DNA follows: TGCAGTGCCGACAGGGGGAGTGGCTACACCTTC.

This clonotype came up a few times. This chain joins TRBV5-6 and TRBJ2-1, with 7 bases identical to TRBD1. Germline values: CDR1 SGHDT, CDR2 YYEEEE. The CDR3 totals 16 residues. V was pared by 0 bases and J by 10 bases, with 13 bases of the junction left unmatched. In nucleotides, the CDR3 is TGTGCCAGCAGCTTGGGGGACAGAAGGCCCGCGATGGAGCAGTTCTTC. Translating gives CASSLGDRRPAMEQFF.

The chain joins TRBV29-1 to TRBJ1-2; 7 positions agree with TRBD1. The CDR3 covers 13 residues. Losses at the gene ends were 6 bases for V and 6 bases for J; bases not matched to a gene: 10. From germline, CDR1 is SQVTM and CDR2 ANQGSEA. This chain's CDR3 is CSVPRTGLHGYTF. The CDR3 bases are TGCAGCGTCCCAAGGACAGGTCTCCATGGCTACACCTTC.

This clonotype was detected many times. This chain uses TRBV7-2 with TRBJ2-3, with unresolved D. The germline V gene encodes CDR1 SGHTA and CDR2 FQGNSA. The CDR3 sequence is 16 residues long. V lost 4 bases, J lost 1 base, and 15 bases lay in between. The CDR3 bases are TGTGCCAGCAGCTCCGGACGGTATCTCGGCACAGATACGCAGTATTTT. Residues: CASSSGRYLGTDTQYF. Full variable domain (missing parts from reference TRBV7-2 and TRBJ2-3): GAGVSQSPSNKVTEKGKDVELRCDPISGHTALYWYRQSLGQGLEFLIYFQGNSAPDKSGLPSDRFSAERTGGSVSTLTIQRTQQEDSAVYLCASSSGRYLGTDTQYFGPGTRLTVL.

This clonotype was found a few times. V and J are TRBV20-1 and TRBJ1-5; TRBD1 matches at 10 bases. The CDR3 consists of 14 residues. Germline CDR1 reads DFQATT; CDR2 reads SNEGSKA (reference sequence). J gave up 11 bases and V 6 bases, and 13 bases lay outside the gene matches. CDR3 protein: CSARSGTGARTQHF. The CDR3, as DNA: TGCAGTGCCCGGTCCGGGACAGGGGCCAGGACCCAGCATTTT.

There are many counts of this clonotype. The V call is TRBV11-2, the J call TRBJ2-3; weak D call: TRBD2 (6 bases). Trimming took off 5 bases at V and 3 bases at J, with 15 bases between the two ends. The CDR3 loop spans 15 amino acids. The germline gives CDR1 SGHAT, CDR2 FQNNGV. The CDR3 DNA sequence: TGTGCCAGCAGCCAGGGCGGGGACTCTACAGATACGCAGTATTTT. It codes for CASSQGGDSTDTQYF.

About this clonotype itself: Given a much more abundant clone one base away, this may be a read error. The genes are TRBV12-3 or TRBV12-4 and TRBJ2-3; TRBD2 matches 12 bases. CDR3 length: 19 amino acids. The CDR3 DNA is TGTGCCTGCAGCCCACTTTGGCCTAGCGGGAGGGGAAGCACAGATACGCAGTATTTT. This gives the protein CACSPLWPSGRGSTDTQYF.

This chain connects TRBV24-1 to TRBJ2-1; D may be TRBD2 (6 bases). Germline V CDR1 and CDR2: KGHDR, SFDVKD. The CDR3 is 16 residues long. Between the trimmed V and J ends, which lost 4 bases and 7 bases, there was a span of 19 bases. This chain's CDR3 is CATSDPNYHAGNEQFF. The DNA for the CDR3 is TGTGCCACCAGTGACCCGAACTATCACGCGGGGAATGAGCAGTTCTTC.

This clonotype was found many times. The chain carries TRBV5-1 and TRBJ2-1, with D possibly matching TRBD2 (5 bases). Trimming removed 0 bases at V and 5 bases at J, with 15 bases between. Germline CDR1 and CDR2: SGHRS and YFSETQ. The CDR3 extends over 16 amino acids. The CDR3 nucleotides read TGCGCCAGCAGCTTGGGTTCCTCGGGGATAGACAATGAGCAGTTCTTC. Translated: CASSLGSSGIDNEQFF.

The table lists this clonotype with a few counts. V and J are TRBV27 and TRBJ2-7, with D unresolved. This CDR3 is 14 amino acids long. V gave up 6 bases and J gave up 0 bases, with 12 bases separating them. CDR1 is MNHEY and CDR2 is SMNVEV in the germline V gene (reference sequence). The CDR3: CASRMGRSSYEQYV. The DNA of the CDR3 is TGTGCCAGCAGAATGGGTAGGTCCTCCTACGAGCAGTACGTC.

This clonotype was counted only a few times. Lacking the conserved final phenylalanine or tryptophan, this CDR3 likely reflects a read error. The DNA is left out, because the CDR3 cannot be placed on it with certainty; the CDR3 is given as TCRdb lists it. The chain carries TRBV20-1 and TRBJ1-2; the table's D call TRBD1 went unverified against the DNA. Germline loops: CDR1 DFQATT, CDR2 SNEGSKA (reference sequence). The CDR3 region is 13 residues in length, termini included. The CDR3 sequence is CSAATQGNYFNLV.

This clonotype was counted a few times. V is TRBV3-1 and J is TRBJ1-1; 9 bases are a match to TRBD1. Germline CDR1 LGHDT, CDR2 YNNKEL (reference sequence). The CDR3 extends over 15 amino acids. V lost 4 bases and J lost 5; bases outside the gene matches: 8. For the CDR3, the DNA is TGTGCCAGCAGCCCCAGGACAGGGGCGGGAACTGAAGCTTTCTTT. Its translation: CASSPRTGAGTEAFF.

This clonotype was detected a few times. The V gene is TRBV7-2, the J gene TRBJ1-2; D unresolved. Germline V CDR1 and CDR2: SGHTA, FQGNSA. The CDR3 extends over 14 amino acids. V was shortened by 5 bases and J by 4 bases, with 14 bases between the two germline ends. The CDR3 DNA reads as TGTGCCAGCAGCGGCAGATTTTCCGGCTATGGCTACACCTTC. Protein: CASSGRFSGYGYTF.

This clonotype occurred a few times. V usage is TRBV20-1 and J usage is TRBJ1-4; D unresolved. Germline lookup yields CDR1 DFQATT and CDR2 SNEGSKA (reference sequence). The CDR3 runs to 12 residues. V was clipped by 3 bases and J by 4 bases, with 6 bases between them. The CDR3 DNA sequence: TGCAGTGCTAGGCGAGTTAATGAAAAACTGTTTTTT. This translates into CSARRVNEKLFF.

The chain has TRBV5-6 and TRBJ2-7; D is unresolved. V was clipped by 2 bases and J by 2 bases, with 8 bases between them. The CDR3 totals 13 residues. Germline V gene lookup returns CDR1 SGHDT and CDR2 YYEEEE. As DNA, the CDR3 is TGTGCCAGCAGCTTTGACGCCCCCTACGAGCAGTACTTC. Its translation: CASSFDAPYEQYF. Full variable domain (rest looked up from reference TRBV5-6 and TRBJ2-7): DAGVTQSPTHLIKTRGQQVTLRCSPKSGHDTVSWYQQALGQGPQFIFQYYEEEERQRGNFPDRFSGHQFPNYSSELNVNALLLGDSALYLCASSFDAPYEQYFGPGTRLTVT.

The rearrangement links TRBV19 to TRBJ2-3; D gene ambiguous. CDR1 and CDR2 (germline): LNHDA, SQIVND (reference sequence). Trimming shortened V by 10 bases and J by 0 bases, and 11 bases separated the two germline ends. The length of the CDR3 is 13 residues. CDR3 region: CATKPTSTDTQYF. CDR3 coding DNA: TGTGCCACAAAGCCTACGAGCACAGATACGCAGTATTTT.

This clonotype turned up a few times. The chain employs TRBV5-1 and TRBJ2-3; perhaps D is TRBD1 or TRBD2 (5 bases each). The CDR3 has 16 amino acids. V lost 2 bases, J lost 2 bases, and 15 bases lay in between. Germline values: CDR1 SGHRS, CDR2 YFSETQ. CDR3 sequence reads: CASSFQVGVNTDTQYF. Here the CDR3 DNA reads TGCGCCAGCAGCTTCCAAGTGGGGGTGAACACAGATACGCAGTATTTT.